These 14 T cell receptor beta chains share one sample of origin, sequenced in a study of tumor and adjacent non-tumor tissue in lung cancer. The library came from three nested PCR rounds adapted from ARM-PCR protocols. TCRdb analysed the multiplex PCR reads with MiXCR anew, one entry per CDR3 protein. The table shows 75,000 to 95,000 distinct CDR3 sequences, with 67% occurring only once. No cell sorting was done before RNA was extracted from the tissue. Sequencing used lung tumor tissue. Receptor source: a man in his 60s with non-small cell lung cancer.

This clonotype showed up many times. The CDR3 bases are TGCGCCAGCAGCCACTATACCAGCCGATTGGGGTCCTCTGCGGAGACCCAGTACTTC. Its protein product is CASSHYTSRLGSSAETQYF. The chain uses TRBV4-1 and TRBJ2-5; D gene uncertain. With 3 bases removed from V and 5 bases from J, the gap between germline ends came to 28 bases. This CDR3 has 19 residues. CDR1 and CDR2 from the germline V gene are MGHRA and YSYEKL.

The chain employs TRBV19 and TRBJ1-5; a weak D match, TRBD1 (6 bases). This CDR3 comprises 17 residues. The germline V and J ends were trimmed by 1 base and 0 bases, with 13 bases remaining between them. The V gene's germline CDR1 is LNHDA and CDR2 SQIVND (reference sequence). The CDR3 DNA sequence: TGTGCCAGTAGTATAGGCCCTCAGGGGCATAGCAATCAGCCCCAGCATTTT. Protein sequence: CASSIGPQGHSNQPQHF.

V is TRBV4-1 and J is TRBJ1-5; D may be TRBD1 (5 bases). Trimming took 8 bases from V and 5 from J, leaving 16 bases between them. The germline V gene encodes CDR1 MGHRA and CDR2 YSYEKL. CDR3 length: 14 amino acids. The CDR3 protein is CASDQGASDQPQHF. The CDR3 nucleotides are TGCGCCAGCGACCAAGGGGCCTCGGATCAGCCCCAGCATTTT.

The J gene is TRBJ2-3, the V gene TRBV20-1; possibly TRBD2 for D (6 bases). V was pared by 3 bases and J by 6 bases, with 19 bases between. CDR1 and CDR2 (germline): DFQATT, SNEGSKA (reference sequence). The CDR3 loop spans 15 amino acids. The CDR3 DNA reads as TGCAGTGCTAGTTTAACTAGCTGGAGTCAGGATACGCAGTATTTT. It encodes CSASLTSWSQDTQYF.

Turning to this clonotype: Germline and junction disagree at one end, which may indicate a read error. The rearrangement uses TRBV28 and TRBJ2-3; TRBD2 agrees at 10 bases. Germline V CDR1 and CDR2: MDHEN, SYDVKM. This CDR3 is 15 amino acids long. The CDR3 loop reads CASKNSGRNTDMQYF. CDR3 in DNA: TGTGCCAGCAAAAATAGCGGGAGGAACACAGATATGCAGTATTTT.

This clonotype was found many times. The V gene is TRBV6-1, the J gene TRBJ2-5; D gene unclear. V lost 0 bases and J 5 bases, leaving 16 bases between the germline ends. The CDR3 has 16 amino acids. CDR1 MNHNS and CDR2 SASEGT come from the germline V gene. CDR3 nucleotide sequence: TGTGCCAGCAGTGAAGCTCATCAGGTGGGGTGGGAGACCCAGTACTTC. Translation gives CASSEAHQVGWETQYF.

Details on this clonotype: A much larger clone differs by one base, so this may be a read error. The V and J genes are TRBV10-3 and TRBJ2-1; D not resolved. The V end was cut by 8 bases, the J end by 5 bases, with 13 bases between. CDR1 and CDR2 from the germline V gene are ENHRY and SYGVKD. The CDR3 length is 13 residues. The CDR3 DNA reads TGTGCCATCGGCAAGGGATTTGACAATGAGCAGTTCTTC. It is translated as CAIGKGFDNEQFF.

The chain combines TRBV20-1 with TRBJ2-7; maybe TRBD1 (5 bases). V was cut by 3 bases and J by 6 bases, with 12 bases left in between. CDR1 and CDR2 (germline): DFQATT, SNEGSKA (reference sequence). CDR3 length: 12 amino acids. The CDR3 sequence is CSARGQDFEQYF. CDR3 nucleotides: TGCAGTGCTAGGGGGCAGGATTTCGAGCAGTACTTC.

The CDR3 loop is CASSLALTGGLYEQYF. The CDR3 nucleotides are TGTGCCAGCAGCTTAGCCCTCACAGGGGGCCTTTACGAGCAGTACTTC. The rearrangement uses TRBV11-1 and TRBJ2-7, with 9 positions matching TRBD1. J lost 4 bases, V lost 0 bases, and 7 bases had no gene match. Per germline, CDR1 SGHAT and CDR2 FQDESV (reference sequence). This CDR3 spans 16 amino acids. Full variable domain (rest looked up from reference TRBV11-1 and TRBJ2-7): EAEVAQSPRYKITEKSQAVAFWCDPISGHATLYWYRQILGQGPELLVQFQDESVVDDSQLPKDRFSAERLKGVDSTLKIQPAELGDSAMYLCASSLALTGGLYEQYFGPGTRLTVT.

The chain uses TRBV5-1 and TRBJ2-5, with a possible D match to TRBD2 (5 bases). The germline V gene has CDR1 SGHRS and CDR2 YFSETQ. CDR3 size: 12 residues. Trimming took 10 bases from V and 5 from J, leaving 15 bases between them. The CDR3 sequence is CAGCRSGETQYF. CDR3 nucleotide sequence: TGCGCCGGCTGCAGAAGCGGTGAGACCCAGTACTTC.

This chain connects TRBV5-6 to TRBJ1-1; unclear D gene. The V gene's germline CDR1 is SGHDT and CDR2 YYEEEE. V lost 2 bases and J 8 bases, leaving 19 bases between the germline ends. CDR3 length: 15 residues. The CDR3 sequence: CASSFNRVGRIEAFF. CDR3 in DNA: TGTGCCAGCAGCTTCAACCGGGTGGGGAGGATCGAAGCTTTCTTT.

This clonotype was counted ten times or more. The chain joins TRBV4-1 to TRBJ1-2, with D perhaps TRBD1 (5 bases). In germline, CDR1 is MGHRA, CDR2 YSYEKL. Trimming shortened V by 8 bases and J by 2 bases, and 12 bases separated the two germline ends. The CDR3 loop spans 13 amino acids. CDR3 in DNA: TGCGCCAGCGCACGGGACCTGAACTATGGCTACACCTTC. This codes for CASARDLNYGYTF.

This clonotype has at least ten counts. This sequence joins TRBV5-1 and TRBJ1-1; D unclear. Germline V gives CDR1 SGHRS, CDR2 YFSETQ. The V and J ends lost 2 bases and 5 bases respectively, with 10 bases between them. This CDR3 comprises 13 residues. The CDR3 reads CASSFQVGTEAFF. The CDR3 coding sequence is TGCGCCAGCAGCTTCCAGGTTGGGACTGAAGCTTTCTTT.

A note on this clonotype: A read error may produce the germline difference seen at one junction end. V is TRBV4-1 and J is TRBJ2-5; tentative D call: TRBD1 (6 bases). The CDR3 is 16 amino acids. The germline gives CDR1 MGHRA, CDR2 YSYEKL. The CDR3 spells CASNQGGQGTWETQYF. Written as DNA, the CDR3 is TGCGCCAGCAACCAAGGGGGTCAGGGGACCTGGGAGACCCAGTACTTC.